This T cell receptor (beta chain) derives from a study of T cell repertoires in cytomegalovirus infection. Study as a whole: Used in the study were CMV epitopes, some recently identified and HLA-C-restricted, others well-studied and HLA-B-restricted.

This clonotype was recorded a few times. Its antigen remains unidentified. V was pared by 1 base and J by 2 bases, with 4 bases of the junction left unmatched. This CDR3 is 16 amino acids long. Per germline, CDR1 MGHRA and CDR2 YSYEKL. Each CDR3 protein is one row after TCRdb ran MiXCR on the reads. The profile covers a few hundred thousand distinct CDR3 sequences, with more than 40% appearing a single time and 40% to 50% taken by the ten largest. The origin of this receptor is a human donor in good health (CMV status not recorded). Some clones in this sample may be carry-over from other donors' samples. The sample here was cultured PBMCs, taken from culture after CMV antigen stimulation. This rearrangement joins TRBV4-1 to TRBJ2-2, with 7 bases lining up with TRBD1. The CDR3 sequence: CASSQVGTVNTGELFF. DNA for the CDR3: TGCGCCAGCAGCCAAGTGGGGACAGTAAACACCGGGGAGCTGTTTTTT.